One and the same sample provided the 4 T cell receptor beta chains below, sequenced in a study of vaccination and CD4 T cells after COVID-19. Documented treatment: roughly nine-day PBMC culture with coronavirus spike peptide pools or control peptides (ViraFEST assay). Cultured CD4+ T-cell DNA underwent Oncomine TCR Beta short-read sequencing. TCRdb ran MiXCR on the PCR reads and lists one entry per CDR3 protein. Found here are some 12,000 distinct CDR3 sequences, 50% of them singletons; the top ten hold around 18%. These receptors' antigens are unknown. The sequenced material came from CD4+ T cells from blood, cultured in vitro. The receptors derive from a human donor who had recovered from COVID-19.

This clonotype was found a few times. The V call is TRBV6-1, the J call TRBJ2-1; D is unresolved. The CDR3 sequence is 11 residues long. CDR1 is MNHNS, CDR2 SASEGT, per germline. V lost 9 bases to trimming and J lost 9 bases, with 12 bases between them. The CDR3 loop reads CASSSSPEQFF. CDR3 sequence (DNA): TGTGCCAGTTCATCCTCCCCTGAGCAGTTCTTC.

The chain has TRBV6-5 and TRBJ2-7; D possibly corresponds to TRBD1 (6 bases). The germline V and J ends were trimmed by 0 bases and 4 bases, with 16 bases remaining between them. Germline V gives CDR1 MNHEY, CDR2 SVGAGI. The length of the CDR3 is 16 residues. CDR3 bases: TGTGCCAGCAGTTACTCCGCAGGGGCCTCGAATTACGAGCAGTACTTC. Protein product: CASSYSAGASNYEQYF.

V gene TRBV5-5 combines with J gene TRBJ2-1, with D possibly called TRBD1 or TRBD2 (6 bases each). The V and J ends lost 4 bases and 16 bases respectively, with 15 bases between them. The CDR3 has 11 amino acids. The germline gives CDR1 SGHKS, CDR2 YYEKEE (reference sequence). CDR3 sequence: CASSNGGLDFF. The CDR3 coding sequence is TGTGCCAGCAGCAACGGGGGCCTCGATTTCTTC.

This rearrangement joins TRBV7-3 to TRBJ2-1; D unclear. Germline CDR1 reads SGHTA; CDR2 reads FQGTGA. Deletions cut 0 bases from V and 8 bases from J, with 8 bases between. This CDR3 is 13 amino acids long. CDR3 sequence (DNA): TGTGCCAGCAGCTTAACGGTTAAGGATGAGCAGTTCTTC. Protein product: CASSLTVKDEQFF.